This TCR beta chain was obtained from a study of neurological immune-mediated disorders. Study information: Relapsing-remitting forms accounted for about 90% of the 34 multiple sclerosis patients and secondary progressive forms for 3.

The germline V gene has CDR1 MNHEY and CDR2 SMNVEV (reference sequence). V shed 10 bases, J shed 3 bases, and the junction held 15 bases outside the gene matches. This CDR3 contains 15 residues. A single record per CDR3 protein comes from TCRdb applying MiXCR to the 5' RACE reads. Of about 26,000 distinct CDR3 sequences in the sample, 3% to 3.5% were seen once. This clonotype was seen many times. The source is a woman aged 25 to 39 with multiple sclerosis. The sample was PBMCs. The chain joins TRBV27 to TRBJ2-7; 7 bases are shared with TRBD2. CDR3 residues: CATSTSGAGHYEQYF. CDR3 DNA sequence: TGTGCCACCTCCACCAGCGGGGCAGGGCACTACGAGCAGTACTTC.